This T cell receptor beta chain was recovered during a study of T cell changes during pregnancy in multiple sclerosis. CDR3 length equals 14 residues. Looked up from germline, CDR1 is SGHTA and CDR2 is FQGNSA. Between the trimmed V and J ends, which lost 4 bases and 5 bases, there was a span of 14 bases. This clone was seen only once. TCRdb's copy holds only in-frame clones and misses some; the assay was immunoSEQ multiplex PCR. Of about 100,000 clones listed, around 92% are singletons. Specimen: peripheral blood, collected after pregnancy. The chain links TRBV7-2 to TRBJ2-5; no clear D. The receptor comes from a female donor with multiple sclerosis, enrolled in a pregnancy study. CDR3 DNA: TGTGCCAGCAGCTCCAACCGCCGGGTCGAGACCCAGTACTTC. Its protein product is CASSSNRRVETQYF.